The rows below give T cell receptor beta chains drawn from one sample of a study of shared clonotypes between healthy human individuals. Profiled with immunoSEQ multiplex PCR; TCRdb holds only in-frame clones, not every one. The table records 2 million to 2.5 million clones, about 94% of them present only once. The sample taken for sequencing was naive CD4+ T cells sorted from blood. Receptors were obtained from a young man in good health. The CDR3 runs from the conserved cysteine through the conserved F or W. The D gene is left open where the match is weak. Rows may omit the clone size; those that give it use once, few, many or a size class.

d_call j_call clone_size v_call cdr3_aa cdr3_nt
. TRBJ2-7 few TRBV4-3 CASSQGTGDSYEQYF TGCGCCAGCAGCCAAGGAACGGGAGATAGCTACGAGCAGTACTTC
. TRBJ2-5 . TRBV18 CASSPKAGNVEAQYF TGTGCCAGCTCACCCAAAGCCGGGAATGTGGAGGCCCAGTACTTC
. TRBJ2-6 . TRBV15 CATSREGIRPSGANVLTF TGTGCCACCAGCAGAGAAGGCATTCGCCCCTCTGGGGCCAACGTCCTGACTTTC
. TRBJ1-2 . TRBV5-5 CASSLGGTEYGYTF TGTGCCAGCAGCTTGGGAGGGACCGAGTATGGCTACACCTTC
TRBD1 TRBJ1-2 . TRBV11-2 CASSFSGTGTADYGYTF TGTGCCAGCAGCTTCTCCGGGACAGGGACCGCCGACTATGGCTACACCTTC
. TRBJ2-3 . TRBV7-2 CASSLGTAVNTDTQYF TGTGCCAGCAGCTTAGGGACAGCAGTAAACACAGATACGCAGTATTTT
. TRBJ2-5 . TRBV14 CASSQDNSAGQETQYF TGTGCCAGCAGCCAAGATAATTCCGCAGGCCAAGAGACCCAGTACTTC
. TRBJ1-3 . TRBV5-1 CASSHNGQNGNTIYF TGCGCCAGCAGCCATAACGGCCAAAATGGAAACACCATATATTTT
. TRBJ1-5 . TRBV7-8 CASSLLQRGLNNQPQHF TGTGCCAGCAGCTTATTGCAACGGGGGCTTAACAATCAGCCCCAGCATTTT
. TRBJ2-3 . TRBV5-8 CASSAMGRGSTDTQYF TGTGCCAGCAGCGCTATGGGGCGCGGGAGCACAGATACGCAGTATTTT
. TRBJ2-2 once TRBV2 CASSVVRNTGELFF TGTGCCAGCAGTGTAGTAAGAAACACCGGGGAGCTGTTTTTT
. TRBJ1-1 . TRBV25-1 CASSEFGGAGTEAFF TGTGCCAGCAGTGAATTTGGGGGGGCTGGCACTGAAGCTTTCTTT
TRBD1 TRBJ2-1 . TRBV27 CASTNLDRGYEQFF TGTGCCAGCACCAATTTGGACAGGGGGTATGAGCAGTTCTTC
. TRBJ2-7 . TRBV30 CAWSDEYEQYF TGTGCCTGGAGTGACGAATACGAGCAGTACTTC
. TRBJ2-7 . TRBV6-5 CASSYSSIGEQYF TGTGCCAGCAGTTACTCGAGCATAGGCGAGCAGTACTTC
. TRBJ2-2 . TRBV13 CASRITGNTGELFF TGTGCCAGCAGAATAACAGGGAACACCGGGGAGCTGTTTTTT
. TRBJ2-3 . TRBV10-2 CASSTGDMDTQYF TGCGCCAGCAGTACTGGGGACATGGATACGCAGTATTTT
. TRBJ2-3 . TRBV9 CASSPRRVRDTRYF TGTGCCAGCAGCCCCCGGAGAGTAAGAGATACGCGGTATTTT
. TRBJ2-2 . TRBV18 CASSRPNTGELFF TGTGCCAGCTCCCGTCCGAACACCGGGGAGCTGTTTTTT
TRBD2 TRBJ2-5 . TRBV7-7 CASSLAGVGETQYF TGTGCTAGCAGCTTAGCGGGGGTCGGAGAGACCCAGTACTTC
. TRBJ1-6 . TRBV19 CASSIVQFRGNSPLHF TGTGCCAGTAGTATAGTACAGTTCCGAGGAAATTCACCCCTCCACTTT
TRBD2 TRBJ2-5 . TRBV11-2 CASSLVPSGGETQYF TGTGCCAGCAGCTTAGTCCCCAGCGGGGGAGAGACCCAGTACTTC
. TRBJ1-1 once TRBV6-1 CASGTSINTEAFF TGTGCCTCCGGGACTTCTATAAACACTGAAGCTTTCTTT
. TRBJ2-4 . TRBV7-2 CASSLGRALAKNIQYF TGTGCCAGCAGCTTAGGCAGGGCCCTAGCCAAAAACATTCAGTACTTC
TRBD1 TRBJ1-5 . TRBV9 CASSVAGCDREDQPQHF TGTGCCAGCAGCGTAGCTGGTTGTGACAGGGAAGATCAGCCCCAGCATTTT
. TRBJ2-5 . TRBV18 CASSPLQGVLETQYF TGTGCCAGCTCACCACTACAGGGTGTGTTAGAGACCCAGTACTTC
. TRBJ2-5 once TRBV21-1 CASSTSPRGGGTQYF TGTGCCAGCAGCACCTCCCCACGCGGGGGGGGTACCCAGTACTTC
TRBD2 TRBJ2-7 . TRBV6-5 CASSYSQRGVEQYF TGTGCCAGCAGTTACTCCCAGCGGGGCGTCGAGCAGTACTTC
TRBD1 TRBJ2-3 . TRBV28 CASSLSATGVSDTQYF TGTGCCAGCAGTTTAAGTGCGACAGGGGTGTCGGATACGCAGTATTTT
. TRBJ1-3 . TRBV6-1 CASSWGETSGNTIYF TGTGCCAGCAGTTGGGGGGAAACCTCTGGAAACACCATATATTTT
. TRBJ2-3 . TRBV7-9 CASSSSGSTDTQYF TGTGCCAGCAGCTCGTCCGGGAGCACAGATACGCAGTATTTT
. TRBJ1-2 . TRBV5-1 CASSLDGQSPYGYTF TGCGCCAGCAGCTTGGACGGACAGAGCCCCTATGGCTACACCTTC
. TRBJ2-1 once TRBV6-5 CASSPMRSNEQFF TGTGCCAGCAGCCCGATGAGGAGCAATGAGCAGTTCTTC
. TRBJ1-5 . TRBV7-7 CASSLGPNQPQHF TGCGCTAGCAGCTTAGGGCCCAATCAGCCCCAGCATTTT
. TRBJ1-2 once TRBV5-1 CASSLQSGYGYTF TGCGCCAGCAGCTTGCAGAGCGGCTATGGCTACACCTTC
. TRBJ1-6 . TRBV4-1 CASSQSFSPLHF TGCGCCAGCAGCCAAAGTTTTTCACCCCTCCACTTT
. TRBJ2-7 . TRBV6-4 CANPGVRRPYEQYF TGTGCCAACCCGGGTGTCCGTCGACCCTACGAGCAGTACTTC
. TRBJ1-5 few TRBV9 CASSTGTNQPQHF TGTGCCAGCAGCACAGGGACCAATCAGCCCCAGCATTTT
TRBD1 TRBJ1-1 . TRBV19 CASSAGGTGQGGEAFF TGTGCCAGTAGTGCCGGGGGCACCGGACAGGGGGGTGAAGCTTTCTTT
. TRBJ2-7 . TRBV19 CASSMEFGRDMQYF TGTGCCAGTAGTATGGAATTCGGCAGGGATATGCAGTACTTC
. TRBJ2-2 . TRBV4-1 CASSQGGIGELFF TGCGCCAGCAGCCAAGGGGGGATCGGGGAGCTGTTTTTT
. TRBJ2-2 . TRBV18 CASSPNGMPNTGELFF TGTGCCAGCTCACCAAACGGTATGCCGAACACCGGGGAGCTGTTTTTT
TRBD1 TRBJ2-1 once TRBV14 CASSQVTGATYNEQFF TGTGCCAGCAGCCAAGTCACAGGGGCAACTTACAATGAGCAGTTCTTC
TRBD2 TRBJ2-1 once TRBV9 CASSVSPQRGSSYNEQFF TGTGCCAGCAGCGTAAGCCCCCAGCGGGGGAGCTCCTACAATGAGCAGTTCTTC
. TRBJ1-2 few TRBV7-9 CASSLERGEKYGYTF TGTGCCAGCAGCTTAGAGAGGGGCGAGAAGTATGGCTACACCTTC
. TRBJ2-1 . TRBV28 CASSLQGFWEQFF TGTGCCAGCAGTCTGCAGGGCTTTTGGGAGCAGTTCTTC